This is a list of T cell receptor beta chains from one sample in a study of blood T cell repertoires in COVID-19. Method: immunoSEQ multiplex PCR; TCRdb's copy keeps in-frame clones and lacks some. Here the sample spans 220,000 or so clones, about 80% being singletons. What was sequenced was peripheral blood. These receptors all stem from a woman aged 60-75 years with acute or convalescent COVID-19. Both conserved end residues are trimmed from each CDR3.

J gene: TRBJ1-1; V gene: TRBV5-1; CDR3 protein: ASSLGQGTRTEAF
J gene: TRBJ1-2; V gene: TRBV7-8; CDR3 protein: ASSLGQGGGYGYT
J gene: TRBJ2-5; V gene: TRBV3-1/TRBV3-2; CDR3 protein: ASSQEGTRKETQY
J gene: TRBJ2-2; V gene: TRBV3-1/TRBV3-2; CDR3 protein: ASSPNSGELF
J gene: TRBJ1-1; V gene: TRBV12-3/TRBV12-4; CDR3 protein: ASSAGFEAF
J gene: TRBJ2-3; V gene: TRBV19; CDR3 protein: ASSLGSPRYPGVSQY
J gene: TRBJ2-1; V gene: TRBV6-2/TRBV6-3; CDR3 protein: ASSYWTSGGEQF
J gene: TRBJ2-1; V gene: TRBV7-2; CDR3 protein: ASSLVGPGSSYNEQF
J gene: TRBJ2-1; V gene: TRBV30; CDR3 protein: AWHPGLYNEQF
J gene: TRBJ1-3; V gene: TRBV4-1; CDR3 protein: ASSQARGAGNTIY
J gene: TRBJ2-7; V gene: TRBV7-2; CDR3 protein: ASSLRRGLEQY
J gene: TRBJ2-7; V gene: TRBV27; CDR3 protein: ASSSLTGWSYEQY